Shown below are 32 T cell receptor beta chains from a single sample sequenced in a study of shared clonotypes between healthy human individuals. Method: immunoSEQ multiplex PCR; TCRdb's copy keeps in-frame clones and lacks some. The sample shows roughly 1,800,000 clones, about 95% of them seen only once. Naive CD8 cells comprised CD45RO-negative, CCR7-positively selected cells, excluding terminally differentiated effector memory CD45RA+ cells. Material: naive CD8+ T cells sorted from blood. The receptors come from a man aged 18 to 30 in good health.

The chain recombines TRBV4-2 with TRBJ1-1; D is ambiguous. V was pared by 0 bases and J by 1 base, with 21 bases between. The CDR3 length is 19 residues. From germline, CDR1 is LGHNA and CDR2 YNFKEQ. CDR3 amino acids: CASSQDGIDIPLRNTEAFF. The CDR3 region has the DNA TGTGCCAGCAGCCAAGACGGGATCGACATACCCCTGAGGAACACTGAAGCTTTCTTT.

V usage is TRBV29-1 and J usage is TRBJ2-3; D gene unclear. V shed 4 bases and J shed 0 bases, with 20 bases lying between them. CDR1 is SQVTM and CDR2 is ANQGSEA in the germline V gene. CDR3 length equals 17 residues. Here the CDR3 reads CSVVGLPYLGSTDTQYF. The CDR3 nucleotides read TGCAGCGTTGTTGGGCTACCTTACTTAGGGAGCACAGATACGCAGTATTTT.

The chain combines TRBV14 with TRBJ1-3, with D tentatively TRBD1 (5 bases). V was trimmed by 3 bases and J by 0 bases, leaving 9 bases between them. The CDR3 is 15 amino acids. Per germline, CDR1 SGHDN and CDR2 FVKESK. This CDR3 reads CASSQGDDSGNTIYF. The CDR3 nucleotides read TGTGCCAGCAGCCAGGGGGATGACTCTGGAAACACCATATATTTT.

The V and J genes are TRBV6-5 and TRBJ1-5, with a tentative D call TRBD1 (6 bases). Per the germline V gene, CDR1 is MNHEY and CDR2 is SVGAGI. V lost 6 bases and J lost 7, with 13 bases in between. The CDR3 length is 13 residues. The CDR3 sequence is CASRSQGSQPQHF. The CDR3, as DNA: TGTGCCAGCAGATCACAGGGAAGCCAGCCCCAGCATTTT.

V usage is TRBV30 and J usage is TRBJ2-7; the D is unclear. CDR1 and CDR2 from the germline V gene are GTSNPN and SVGIG (reference sequence). The V end lost 3 bases, the J end lost 3 bases, and 9 bases lay between the germline ends. This CDR3 has 12 amino acids. CDR3 bases: TGTGCCTGGAGAAAGGGCGGCTACGAGCAGTACTTC. It codes for CAWRKGGYEQYF. The full variable domain, its missing parts supplied by reference TRBV30 and TRBJ2-7, is SQTIHQWPATLVQPVGSPLSLECTVEGTSNPNLYWYRQAAGRGLQLLFYSVGIGQISSEVPQNLSASRPQDRQFILSSKKLLLSDSGFYLCAWRKGGYEQYFGPGTRLTVT.

The V gene is TRBV2, the J gene TRBJ1-5; D is undetermined. The CDR3 is 12 amino acids. V dropped 3 bases and J dropped 3 bases, with 3 bases sitting between them. Germline V lookup: CDR1 SNHLY, CDR2 FYNNEI. DNA for the CDR3: TGTGCCAGCAGTGAGTTCAATCAGCCCCAGCATTTT. This gives the protein CASSEFNQPQHF. Together with reference TRBV2 and TRBJ1-5, the CDR3 gives the full variable domain: EPEVTQTPSHQVTQMGQEVILRCVPISNHLYFYWYRQILGQKVEFLVSFYNNEISEKSEIFDDQFSVERPDGSNFTLKIRSTKLEDSAMYFCASSEFNQPQHFGDGTRLSIL.

In the case of this clone: Other DNA sequences within the sample encode an identical CDR3. The chain is built from TRBV6-1 and TRBJ2-7; D perhaps matches TRBD2 (6 bases). The CDR3 runs to 14 residues. Germline assignment: CDR1 MNHNS and CDR2 SASEGT. The V end was cut by 3 bases, the J end by 2 bases, with 11 bases between. CDR3 amino acids: CASSEAPGAYEQYF. The DNA for the CDR3 is TGTGCCAGCAGTGAGGCGCCGGGGGCCTACGAGCAGTACTTC.

The chain is built from TRBV5-1 and TRBJ2-5; D not resolved. V lost 4 bases and J lost 6, with 16 bases in between. The germline CDR1 and CDR2 sequences are SGHRS and YFSETQ. This CDR3 contains 14 residues. CDR3 nucleotide sequence: TGCGCCAGCAGCCTGACCCCCCAGCCGCAGACCCAGTACTTC. Its translation: CASSLTPQPQTQYF.

The chain couples TRBV30 to TRBJ2-1; the D is unclear. CDR1 is GTSNPN and CDR2 is SVGIG in the germline V gene (reference sequence). This CDR3 is 12 amino acids long. The V end was cut by 0 bases, the J end by 7 bases, with 7 bases between. The CDR3 protein is CAWSVPQNEQFF. The CDR3 region has the DNA TGTGCCTGGAGTGTACCCCAGAATGAGCAGTTCTTC.

The chain uses TRBV5-6 and TRBJ1-1; no reliable D call. The CDR3 consists of 13 residues. Trimming stripped 0 bases from V and 6 bases from J, with 9 bases between. The germline V gene has CDR1 SGHDT and CDR2 YYEEEE. CDR3: CASSLGQAPEAFF. Written as DNA, the CDR3 is TGTGCCAGCAGCTTGGGGCAGGCCCCTGAAGCTTTCTTT.

The chain combines TRBV5-4 with TRBJ1-6; weak D call: TRBD1 (5 bases). The germline CDR1 and CDR2 sequences are SGHNT and YYREEE (reference sequence). The ends were cut back, 0 bases at V and 5 bases at J, with 9 bases in the middle. The CDR3 is 15 residues long. CDR3 region: CASSLGGLNNSPLHF. DNA for the CDR3: TGTGCCAGCAGCTTGGGGGGGTTAAATAATTCACCCCTCCACTTT.

The V call is TRBV15, the J call TRBJ2-3; unclear D gene. Trimming cost V 5 bases and J 4 bases, with 10 bases left between them. CDR1 LNHNV and CDR2 YYDKDF come from the germline V gene (reference sequence). The CDR3 is made up of 13 amino acids. The CDR3 loop reads CATSDSGPDTQYF. The CDR3 DNA follows: TGTGCCACCAGCGACTCAGGCCCAGATACGCAGTATTTT.

The genes are TRBV29-1 and TRBJ2-5; no reliable D call. The germline CDR1 and CDR2 sequences are SQVTM and ANQGSEA. There are 13 residues in the CDR3. Trimming left V 4 bases short and J 5 bases short, with 14 bases between. DNA for the CDR3: TGCAGCGTTGGTGGGTCCGCATGGGAGACCCAGTACTTC. Its protein product is CSVGGSAWETQYF.

The genes are TRBV28 and TRBJ2-7; 9 positions agree with TRBD2. Germline loops: CDR1 MDHEN, CDR2 SYDVKM. The trim removed 3 bases at V and 6 bases at J, leaving 3 bases unmatched. CDR3 length equals 13 residues. Here the CDR3 DNA reads TGTGCCAGCAGTTTTGGGACTAGCCCCGAGCAGTACTTC. Its translation is CASSFGTSPEQYF.

The chain couples TRBV27 to TRBJ1-2; 9 bases are shared with TRBD1. The length of the CDR3 is 14 residues. CDR1 MNHEY and CDR2 SMNVEV come from the germline V gene (reference sequence). The junction had 13 bases not matched to a gene; V was cut back by 4 bases and J by 13 bases. The CDR3 loop reads CASSSLTLQGAPTF. CDR3 nucleotides: TGTGCCAGCAGTTCACTTACGTTACAGGGGGCGCCCACCTTC.

This sequence joins TRBV7-9 and TRBJ1-2, with TRBD1 as a possible D gene (5 bases). This CDR3 is built from 12 residues. CDR1 and CDR2 from the germline V gene are SEHNR and FQNEAQ (reference sequence). The germline V and J ends were trimmed by 6 bases and 4 bases, with 9 bases remaining between them. The CDR3 DNA follows: TGTGCCAGCAGAACAGACAGCTATGGCTACACCTTC. It codes for CASRTDSYGYTF.

V gene TRBV6-6 combines with J gene TRBJ2-1, with 7 bases identical to TRBD2. Germline-derived CDR1 and CDR2 are MNHNY and SVGAGI (reference sequence). The CDR3 extends over 15 amino acids. After removal of 8 bases from V and 4 bases from J, the junction contained 11 bases not matched to a gene. The CDR3 sequence: CASAGGTTFYNEQFF. In DNA form, the CDR3 reads TGTGCCAGCGCGGGCGGGACTACGTTTTACAATGAGCAGTTCTTC.

Of note for this clone: Other DNA sequences from this sample encode an identical CDR3 as well. The chain has TRBV4-3 and TRBJ2-1, with D perhaps TRBD1 (5 bases). CDR3 size: 15 residues. Germline assignment: CDR1 LGHNA and CDR2 YSLEER. Trimming took off 0 bases at V and 4 bases at J, with 10 bases between the two ends. CDR3 in amino acids: CASSQDRGVYNEQFF. The CDR3 DNA sequence: TGCGCCAGCAGCCAAGATAGGGGCGTTTACAATGAGCAGTTCTTC.

To note about this clone: Sequence at one end of the junction differs from germline and may be a read error. The rearrangement uses TRBV10-3 and TRBJ2-3, with D perhaps matching TRBD1 (6 bases). The CDR3 consists of 18 residues. Looked up from germline, CDR1 is ENHRY and CDR2 is SYGVKD. The CDR3 DNA reads TGTGCCACCAGTGGGGGTGGGAATGGGACATCCATCGCAGGTACGCAGTATTTT. Encoded protein: CATSGGGNGTSIAGTQYF.

This chain uses TRBV27 with TRBJ2-5; D ambiguous. V was trimmed by 0 bases and J by 3 bases, leaving 14 bases between them. This CDR3 has 16 amino acids. CDR1 and CDR2 from the germline V gene are MNHEY and SMNVEV (reference sequence). This CDR3 reads CASSLSTVWGKETQYF. Here the CDR3 DNA reads TGTGCCAGCAGTTTATCCACAGTGTGGGGTAAAGAGACCCAGTACTTC.

The chain recombines TRBV5-1 with TRBJ2-7; perhaps D is TRBD1 or TRBD2 (5 bases each). The CDR3 is 13 residues long. The V and J ends lost 4 bases and 2 bases respectively, with 10 bases between them. Germline V lookup: CDR1 SGHRS, CDR2 YFSETQ. CDR3 loop: CASSVRGPYEQYF. CDR3 coding DNA: TGCGCCAGCAGCGTCCGGGGCCCCTACGAGCAGTACTTC.

V gene TRBV10-1 combines with J gene TRBJ1-4; 8 bases align to TRBD1. Germline V gene data show CDR1 as WNHNN and CDR2 as SYGVQD (reference sequence). The junction had 10 bases not matched to a gene; V was cut back by 4 bases and J by 6 bases. The CDR3 contains 16 residues. CDR3 DNA: TGCGCCAGCAGTGCCCCGTTCAGGGGGCGCCATGAAAAACTGTTTTTT. It yields the protein CASSAPFRGRHEKLFF.

The chain uses TRBV30 and TRBJ2-1, with 9 nucleotides matching TRBD2. In germline, CDR1 is GTSNPN, CDR2 SVGIG (reference sequence). The V gene end was trimmed by 7 bases and the J gene end by 2 bases; junction bases not matched to a gene: 9. The CDR3 runs 15 residues. CDR3 loop: CAFQHSGRPYNEQFF. The CDR3, as DNA: TGTGCCTTTCAACATAGCGGGAGACCCTACAATGAGCAGTTCTTC.

The chain carries TRBV7-9 and TRBJ2-7, with TRBD2 as a possible D gene (5 bases). This CDR3 contains 14 residues. V was trimmed by 5 bases and J by 2 bases, leaving 13 bases between them. Germline V gene data show CDR1 as SEHNR and CDR2 as FQNEAQ (reference sequence). CDR3 bases: TGTGCCAGCAGCCCTGGACTTGATACCTACGAGCAGTACTTC. Its protein product is CASSPGLDTYEQYF.

V usage is TRBV6-5 and J usage is TRBJ2-5, with TRBD1 matching over 7 bases. The CDR3 is 14 amino acids. The V and J ends lost 5 bases and 5 bases, in that order; junction bases with no gene match: 8. Germline V gives CDR1 MNHEY, CDR2 SVGAGI. The CDR3, as DNA: TGTGCCAGCAGTCCCGGACAGGTGGAGGAGACCCAGTACTTC. Its protein product is CASSPGQVEETQYF.

The chain couples TRBV2 to TRBJ2-7; D uncertain. CDR1 SNHLY and CDR2 FYNNEI come from the germline V gene. Between the trimmed V and J ends, which lost 5 bases and 2 bases, there was a span of 10 bases. CDR3 length: 13 amino acids. The CDR3 coding sequence is TGTGCCAGCAGTCGCCACCCCGCCTACGAGCAGTACTTC. Translating gives CASSRHPAYEQYF.

Points on this clone: Distinct nucleotide sequences in the sample also encode this CDR3. The V gene is TRBV19, the J gene TRBJ2-7; D not certain. The ends were cut back, 3 bases at V and 0 bases at J, with 9 bases in the middle. The CDR3 loop spans 14 amino acids. The germline V gene encodes CDR1 LNHDA and CDR2 SQIVND (reference sequence). The DNA of the CDR3 is TGTGCCAGTAGTATCATTGGGGTCTCCTACGAGCAGTACTTC. As protein: CASSIIGVSYEQYF.

This clone was found a few times. The sample carries other DNA sequences with the same CDR3. The chain recombines TRBV5-6 with TRBJ2-2; no clear D gene. The V end was cut by 0 bases, the J end by 2 bases, with 2 bases between. Germline V lookup: CDR1 SGHDT, CDR2 YYEEEE. The CDR3 has 13 residues. This chain's CDR3 is CASSLGNTGELFF. CDR3 in DNA: TGTGCCAGCAGCTTGGGTAACACCGGGGAGCTGTTTTTT.

Points on this clone: This sample also contains other DNA sequences that code for the same CDR3. The chain employs TRBV18 and TRBJ2-7; D possibly uses TRBD1 or TRBD2 (5 bases each). Germline lookup yields CDR1 KGHSH and CDR2 LQKENI. The CDR3 consists of 12 residues. Trimming removed 6 bases at V and 3 bases at J, with 9 bases between. CDR3 nucleotides: TGTGCCAGCTCCCGGGACGACTACGAGCAGTACTTC. Protein product: CASSRDDYEQYF.

The chain is built from TRBV28 and TRBJ1-4; 8 nucleotides match TRBD1. Per germline, CDR1 MDHEN and CDR2 SYDVKM. The CDR3 totals 13 residues. V lost 10 bases to trimming and J lost 5 bases; unmatched junction nucleotides: 6. The CDR3 DNA is TGTGCCATCGAGGACAGGGTAAATGAAAAACTGTTTTTT. This translates into CAIEDRVNEKLFF.

This clone was observed a single time. This chain links TRBV5-1 with TRBJ2-7; 7 nucleotides line up with TRBD1. The length of the CDR3 is 15 residues. Trimming at V came to 0 bases and at J to 3 bases, leaving 6 bases not matched to a gene. Germline CDR1 is SGHRS and CDR2 is YFSETQ. Here the CDR3 reads CASSLGQGQNYEQYF. The CDR3 DNA follows: TGCGCCAGCAGCTTGGGACAGGGTCAGAACTACGAGCAGTACTTC.

This sequence joins TRBV19 and TRBJ2-5; 8 nucleotides line up with TRBD1. This CDR3 region has 12 residues. Germline assignment: CDR1 LNHDA and CDR2 SQIVND (reference sequence). J was trimmed by 6 bases and V by 9 bases; bases with no gene match: 6. As DNA, the CDR3 is TGTGCCAGCTCCGGGACAGGAAAGACCCAGTACTTC. This encodes CASSGTGKTQYF.